This T cell receptor beta chain was recovered during a study of early T cells in non-severe SARS-CoV-2 infection. Across the study: RNA in bulk from unsorted whole blood was sequenced, and chains were unpaired.

Study results and caveats: CD4 and private specificities were missed by VDJdb matching, which favored anti-spike CD8 responses.

In its sample, this clonotype was seen a few times. Its cognate antigen is unknown. Unique molecular identifiers (one per individual cDNA molecule) were attached. In TCRdb, the 5' RACE reads were re-called with MiXCR into one record per CDR3 protein. The data show tens of thousands of distinct CDR3 sequences, roughly 12% seen once. Germline CDR1 and CDR2: KGHSH and LQKENI. The CDR3 extends over 13 amino acids. With 3 bases clipped from V and 3 bases from J, the junction kept 0 bases outside the gene matches. This TCR was recovered from an adult who was a healthcare worker with PCR-confirmed SARS-CoV-2 infection or an uninfected control (not recorded which). Sample: whole blood. The rearrangement uses TRBV18 and TRBJ2-5; the match to TRBD1 covers 8 bases. CDR3 amino acids: CASSPTGEETQYF. The CDR3 DNA sequence: TGTGCCAGCTCACCGACAGGGGAAGAGACCCAGTACTTC.